The clone carrying this T cell receptor beta chain was detected a few times. The data were obtained in a study of early T cells in non-severe SARS-CoV-2 infection. Germline CDR1 reads LGHNA; CDR2 reads YSLEER. Trimming pared 3 bases from V and 9 bases from J, leaving 13 bases between. The CDR3 is made up of 13 amino acids. One entry per CDR3 protein, called by TCRdb with MiXCR from the 5' RACE reads. The sample has over 25,000 distinct CDR3 sequences; 5% to 5.5% are singletons. The sample consisted of whole blood. This chain joins TRBV4-3 and TRBJ2-3; D unclear. This sequence was found in an adult who was a healthcare worker with PCR-confirmed SARS-CoV-2 infection or an uninfected control (not recorded which). The CDR3 DNA follows: TGCGCCAGCAGCCAGGGTTTGACTGAAACGCAGTATTTT. Protein sequence: CASSQGLTETQYF.